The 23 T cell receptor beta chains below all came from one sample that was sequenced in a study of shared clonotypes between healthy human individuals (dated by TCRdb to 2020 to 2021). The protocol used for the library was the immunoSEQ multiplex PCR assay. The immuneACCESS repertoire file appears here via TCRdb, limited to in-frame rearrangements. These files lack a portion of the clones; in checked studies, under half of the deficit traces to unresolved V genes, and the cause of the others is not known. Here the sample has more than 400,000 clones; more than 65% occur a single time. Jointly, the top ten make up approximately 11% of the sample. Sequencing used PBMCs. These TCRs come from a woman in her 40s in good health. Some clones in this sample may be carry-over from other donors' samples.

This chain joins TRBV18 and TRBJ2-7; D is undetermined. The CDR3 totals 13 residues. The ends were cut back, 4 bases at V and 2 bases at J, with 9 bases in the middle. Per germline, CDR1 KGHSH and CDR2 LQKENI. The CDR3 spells CASSLIQTYEQYF. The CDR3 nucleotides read TGTGCCAGCTCACTGATACAGACCTACGAGCAGTACTTC. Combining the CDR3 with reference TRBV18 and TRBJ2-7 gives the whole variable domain NAGVMQNPRHLVRRRGQEARLRCSPMKGHSHVYWYRQLPEEGLKFMVYLQKENIIDESGMPKERFSAEFPKEGPSILRIQQVVRGDSAAYFCASSLIQTYEQYFGPGTRLTVT.

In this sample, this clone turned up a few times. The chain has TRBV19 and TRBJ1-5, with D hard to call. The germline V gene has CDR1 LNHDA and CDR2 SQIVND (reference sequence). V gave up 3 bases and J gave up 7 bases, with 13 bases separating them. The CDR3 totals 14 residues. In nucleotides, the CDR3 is TGTGCCAGTAGTATTGAGCAGGCTGGCCAGCCCCAGCATTTT. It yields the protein CASSIEQAGQPQHF. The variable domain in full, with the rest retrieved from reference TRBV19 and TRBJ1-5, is DGGITQSPKYLFRKEGQNVTLSCEQNLNHDAMYWYRQDPGQGLRLIYYSQIVNDFQKGDIAEGYSVSREKKESFPLTVTSAQKNPTAFYLCASSIEQAGQPQHFGDGTRLSIL.

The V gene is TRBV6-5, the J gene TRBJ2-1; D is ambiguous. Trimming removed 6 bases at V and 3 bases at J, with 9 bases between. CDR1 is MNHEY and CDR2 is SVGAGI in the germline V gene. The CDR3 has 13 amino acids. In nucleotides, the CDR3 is TGTGCCAGCAGGGCAGGCCTCTACAATGAGCAGTTCTTC. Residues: CASRAGLYNEQFF.

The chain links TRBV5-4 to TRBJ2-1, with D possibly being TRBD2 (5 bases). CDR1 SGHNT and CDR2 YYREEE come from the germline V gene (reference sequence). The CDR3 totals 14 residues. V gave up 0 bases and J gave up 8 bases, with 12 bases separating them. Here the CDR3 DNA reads TGTGCCAGCAGCTTGGCTAGCACCAAGGATGAGCAGTTCTTC. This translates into CASSLASTKDEQFF.

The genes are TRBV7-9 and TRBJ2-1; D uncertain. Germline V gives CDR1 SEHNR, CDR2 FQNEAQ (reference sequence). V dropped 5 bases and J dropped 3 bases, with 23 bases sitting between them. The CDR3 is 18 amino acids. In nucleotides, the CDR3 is TGTGCCAGCAGCCCTGGCCGGGTCCGCTTCAACAACTACAATGAGCAGTTCTTC. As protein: CASSPGRVRFNNYNEQFF.

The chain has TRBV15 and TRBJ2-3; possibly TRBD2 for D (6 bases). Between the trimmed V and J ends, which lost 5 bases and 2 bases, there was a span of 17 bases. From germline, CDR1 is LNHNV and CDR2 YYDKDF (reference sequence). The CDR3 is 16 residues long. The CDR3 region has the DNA TGTGCCACCAGCCCAGGGCGGGATGGAGTCACAGATACGCAGTATTTT. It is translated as CATSPGRDGVTDTQYF.

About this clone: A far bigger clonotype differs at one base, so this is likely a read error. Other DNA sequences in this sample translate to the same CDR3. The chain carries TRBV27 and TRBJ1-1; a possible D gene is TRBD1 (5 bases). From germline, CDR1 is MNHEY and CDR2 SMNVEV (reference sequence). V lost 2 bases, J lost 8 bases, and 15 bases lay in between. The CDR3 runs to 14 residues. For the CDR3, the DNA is TGTGCCAGCAGTTTAGTCCGGGGAGGGACCGAAGCTTTCTTT. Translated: CASSLVRGGTEAFF.

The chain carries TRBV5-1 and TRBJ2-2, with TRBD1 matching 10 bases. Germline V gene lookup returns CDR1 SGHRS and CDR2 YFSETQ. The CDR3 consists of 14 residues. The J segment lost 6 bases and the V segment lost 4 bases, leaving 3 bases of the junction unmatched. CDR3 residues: CASSRGQGAGELFF. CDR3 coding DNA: TGCGCCAGCAGCCGAGGACAGGGGGCCGGGGAGCTGTTTTTT.

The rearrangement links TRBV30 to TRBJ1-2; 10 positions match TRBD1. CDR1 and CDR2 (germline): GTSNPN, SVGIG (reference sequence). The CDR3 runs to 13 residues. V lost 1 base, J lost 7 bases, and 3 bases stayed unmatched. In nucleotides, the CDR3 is TGTGCCTGGAGTGGACAGGGGGCAGGTGGCTACACCTTC. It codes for CAWSGQGAGGYTF.

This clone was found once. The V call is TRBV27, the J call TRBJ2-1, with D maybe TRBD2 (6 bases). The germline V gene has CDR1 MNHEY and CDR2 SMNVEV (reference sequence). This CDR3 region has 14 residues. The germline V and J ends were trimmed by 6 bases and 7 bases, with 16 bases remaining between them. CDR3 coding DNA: TGTGCCAGCAGCCTACTCCGGGAGATAAATGAGCAGTTCTTC. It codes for CASSLLREINEQFF.

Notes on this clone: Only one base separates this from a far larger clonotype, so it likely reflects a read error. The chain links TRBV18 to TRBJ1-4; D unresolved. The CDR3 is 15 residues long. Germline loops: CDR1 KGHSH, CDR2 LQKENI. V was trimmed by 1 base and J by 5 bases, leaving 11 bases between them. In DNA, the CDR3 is TGTGCCAGCTCACCACAGGTGACTTCAAATGAAAAACTGTTTTTT. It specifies CASSPQVTSNEKLFF.

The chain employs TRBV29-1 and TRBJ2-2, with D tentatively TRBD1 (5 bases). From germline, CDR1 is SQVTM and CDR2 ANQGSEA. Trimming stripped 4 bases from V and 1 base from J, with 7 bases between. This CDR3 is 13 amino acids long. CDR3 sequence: CSVGQLNTGELFF. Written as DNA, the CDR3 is TGCAGCGTTGGACAGCTGAACACCGGGGAGCTGTTTTTT.

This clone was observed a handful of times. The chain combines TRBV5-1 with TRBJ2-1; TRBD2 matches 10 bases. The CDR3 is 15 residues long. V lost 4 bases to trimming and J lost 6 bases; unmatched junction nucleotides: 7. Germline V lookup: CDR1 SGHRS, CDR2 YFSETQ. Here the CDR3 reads CASSGLAGASNEQFF. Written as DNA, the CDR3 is TGCGCCAGCAGCGGTCTAGCGGGAGCGAGCAATGAGCAGTTCTTC.

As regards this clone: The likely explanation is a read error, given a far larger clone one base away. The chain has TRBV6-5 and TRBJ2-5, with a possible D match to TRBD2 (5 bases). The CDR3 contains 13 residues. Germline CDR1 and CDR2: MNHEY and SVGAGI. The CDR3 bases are TGTTCCAGCAAATGGAGGAGCCTTGGAGAGCAGTACTTC. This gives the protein CSSKWRSLGEQYF.

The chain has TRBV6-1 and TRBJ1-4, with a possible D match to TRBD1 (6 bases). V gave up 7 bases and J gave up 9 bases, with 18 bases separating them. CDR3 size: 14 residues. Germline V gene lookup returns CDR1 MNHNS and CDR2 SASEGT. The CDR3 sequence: CASTQGSPGQKLFF. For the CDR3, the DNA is TGTGCCAGCACTCAGGGGTCCCCTGGCCAAAAACTGTTTTTT.

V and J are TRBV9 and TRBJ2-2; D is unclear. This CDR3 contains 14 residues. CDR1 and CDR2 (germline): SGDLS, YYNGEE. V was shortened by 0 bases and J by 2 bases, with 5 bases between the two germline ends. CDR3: CASSVATNTGELFF. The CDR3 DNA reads TGTGCCAGCAGCGTAGCTACCAACACCGGGGAGCTGTTTTTT.

CDR3 bases: TGTGCCTGGAGTGGCCTCACTACAGGGGATACGCAGTATTTT. This codes for CAWSGLTTGDTQYF. This chain connects TRBV30 to TRBJ2-3; tentatively, D is TRBD1 (6 bases). Germline loops: CDR1 GTSNPN, CDR2 SVGIG (reference sequence). Trimming took 1 base from V and 6 from J, leaving 14 bases between them. The CDR3 runs to 14 residues.

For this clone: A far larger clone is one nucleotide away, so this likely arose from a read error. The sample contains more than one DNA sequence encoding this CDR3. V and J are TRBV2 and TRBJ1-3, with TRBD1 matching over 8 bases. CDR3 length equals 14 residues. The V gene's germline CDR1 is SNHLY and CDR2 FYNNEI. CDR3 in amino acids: CASKTGDAGNTIYF. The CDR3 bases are TGTGCCAGCAAGACAGGGGATGCTGGAAACACAATATATTTT.

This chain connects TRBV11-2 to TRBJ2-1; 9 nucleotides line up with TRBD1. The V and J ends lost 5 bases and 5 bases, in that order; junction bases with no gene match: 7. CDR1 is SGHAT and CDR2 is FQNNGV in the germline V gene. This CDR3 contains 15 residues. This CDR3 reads CASSPTGQGDNEQFF. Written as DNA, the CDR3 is TGTGCCAGCAGCCCGACGGGACAGGGTGACAATGAGCAGTTCTTC.

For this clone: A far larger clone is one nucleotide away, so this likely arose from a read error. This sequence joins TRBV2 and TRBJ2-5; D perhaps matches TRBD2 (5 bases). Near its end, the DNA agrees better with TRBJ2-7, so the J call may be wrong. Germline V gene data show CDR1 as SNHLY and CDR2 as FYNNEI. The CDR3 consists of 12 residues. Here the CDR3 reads CASSLGSYEQYF. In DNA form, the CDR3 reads TGTGCCAGCAGTCTAGGGAGTTACGAGCAGTACTTC.

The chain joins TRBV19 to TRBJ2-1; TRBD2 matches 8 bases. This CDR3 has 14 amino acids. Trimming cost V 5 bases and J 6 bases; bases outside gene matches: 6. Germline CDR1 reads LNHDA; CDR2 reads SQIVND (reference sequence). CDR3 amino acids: CASSQGLVANEQFF. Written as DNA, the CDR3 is TGTGCCAGTAGTCAGGGACTAGTTGCCAATGAGCAGTTCTTC.

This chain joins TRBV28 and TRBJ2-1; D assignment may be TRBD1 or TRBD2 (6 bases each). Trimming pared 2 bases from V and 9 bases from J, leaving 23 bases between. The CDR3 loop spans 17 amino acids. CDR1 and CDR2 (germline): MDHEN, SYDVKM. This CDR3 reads CASSLRGTHQRLGEQFF. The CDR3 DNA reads TGTGCCAGCAGTTTAAGGGGGACTCACCAGCGGTTGGGTGAGCAGTTCTTC.

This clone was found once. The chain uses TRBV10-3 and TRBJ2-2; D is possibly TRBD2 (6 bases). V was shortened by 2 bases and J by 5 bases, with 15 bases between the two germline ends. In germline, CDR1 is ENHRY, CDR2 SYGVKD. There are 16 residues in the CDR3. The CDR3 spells CAISEVGREGTGELFF. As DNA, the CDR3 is TGTGCCATCAGTGAGGTTGGGCGGGAAGGAACCGGGGAGCTGTTTTTT.